This passage covers 16 T cell receptor beta chains from one sample sequenced in a study of T-cell reconstitution after alpha-beta-depleted transplantation in children. The TCRbeta library was prepared with unique molecular identifiers. MiXCR was run by TCRdb on the PCR reads, yielding one entry per CDR3 protein. This table has 420,000 or so distinct CDR3 sequences, around 9.9% appearing once. Sequenced here: PBMCs from the stem cell graft donor, sampled from the stem cell graft. All receptors derive from a human donor who donated a stem cell graft to a child with acute myeloid leukemia.

The rearrangement links TRBV5-4 to TRBJ2-1, with 12 bases identical to TRBD2. Germline CDR1 is SGHNT and CDR2 is YYREEE (reference sequence). This CDR3 has 15 residues. The ends lost 4 bases at V and 9 bases at J; junction bases unmatched: 8. Here the CDR3 reads CASSRRTSGKGEQFF. The CDR3 bases are TGTGCCAGCAGCAGACGGACTAGCGGGAAGGGTGAGCAGTTCTTC.

This clonotype was seen a few times. The V and J genes are TRBV3-1 and TRBJ2-1; the D is unclear. Germline V CDR1 and CDR2: LGHDT, YNNKEL (reference sequence). The V gene lost 1 base and the J gene lost 5 bases, with 6 bases spanning the gap. The CDR3 totals 13 residues. The CDR3 bases are TGTGCCAGCAGCCAAGCCAGACACAATGAGCAGTTCTTC. Translation: CASSQARHNEQFF.

This clonotype has more than one count but fewer than ten. The V and J genes are TRBV4-3 and TRBJ2-3; TRBD1 or TRBD2 may be the D gene (5 bases each). This CDR3 contains 18 residues. In germline, CDR1 is LGHNA, CDR2 YSLEER. With 0 bases removed from V and 2 bases from J, the gap between germline ends came to 18 bases. The CDR3 coding sequence is TGCGCCAGCAGCCAAGATTCCCTGAGGCTGGGGGACACAGATACGCAGTATTTT. Protein sequence: CASSQDSLRLGDTDTQYF.

The table lists this clonotype with many counts. This chain links TRBV20-1 with TRBJ2-5; 7 nucleotides align to TRBD2. Germline CDR1 reads DFQATT; CDR2 reads SNEGSKA (reference sequence). This CDR3 is 12 amino acids long. V dropped 2 bases and J dropped 5; count of bases not matched to a gene: 2. The CDR3: CSARMGGETQYF. CDR3 DNA sequence: TGCAGTGCTAGAATGGGGGGGGAGACCCAGTACTTC.

This clonotype was observed a few times. This chain joins TRBV5-5 and TRBJ1-1; maybe TRBD1 (6 bases). The V end lost 0 bases, the J end lost 3 bases, and 12 bases lay between the germline ends. Per germline, CDR1 SGHKS and CDR2 YYEKEE (reference sequence). The length of the CDR3 is 15 residues. CDR3 protein: CASSLEGYRDTEAFF. The CDR3 DNA sequence: TGTGCCAGCAGCTTGGAAGGTTACAGGGACACTGAAGCTTTCTTT.

This clonotype appeared a few times. The chain combines TRBV6-1 with TRBJ2-3; no firm D call. Trimming stripped 5 bases from V and 5 bases from J, with 11 bases between. In germline, CDR1 is MNHNS, CDR2 SASEGT. The CDR3 has 13 residues. CDR3 DNA sequence: TGTGCCAGCAGTCGAGACCTGAAAGATACGCAGTATTTT. Its translation is CASSRDLKDTQYF.

The J gene is TRBJ2-1, the V gene TRBV21-1; the table's D call of TRBD2 was not tested on the DNA. TRBV21-1 is a known pseudogene. The CDR3 loop spans 14 amino acids. CDR3 DNA sequence: TGTGCCAGCAGCAAAGAGACTAGCGGGAATGAGCAGTTCTTC. Protein product: CASSKETSGNEQFF.

This clonotype was seen many times. The J gene is TRBJ2-3, the V gene TRBV2; D not resolved. V shed 7 bases and J shed 0 bases, with 8 bases lying between them. Per germline, CDR1 SNHLY and CDR2 FYNNEI. This CDR3 contains 13 residues. The CDR3 region is CASKEISTDTQYF. As DNA, the CDR3 is TGTGCCAGCAAAGAGATAAGCACAGATACGCAGTATTTT.

Many counts were recorded for this clonotype. The rearrangement joins TRBV7-3 to TRBJ1-5, with a possible D match to TRBD1 (5 bases). Trimming stripped 6 bases from V and 3 bases from J, with 9 bases between. Germline loops: CDR1 SGHTA, CDR2 FQGTGA. The CDR3 is made up of 13 amino acids. The CDR3 DNA follows: TGTGCCAGCAGTGTAGGGGCCAATCAGCCCCAGCATTTT. Translating gives CASSVGANQPQHF. Using reference TRBV7-3 and TRBJ1-5 for the parts outside the CDR3, the full variable domain is GAGVSQTPSNKVTEKGKYVELRCDPISGHTALYWYRQSLGQGPEFLIYFQGTGAADDSGLPNDRFFAVRPEGSVSTLKIQRTERGDSAVYLCASSVGANQPQHFGDGTRLSIL.

This clonotype has a handful of counts. The J gene is TRBJ2-1, the V gene TRBV7-9; D is uncertain. With 2 bases removed from V and 7 bases from J, the gap between germline ends came to 12 bases. Per the germline V gene, CDR1 is SEHNR and CDR2 is FQNEAQ (reference sequence). The CDR3 extends over 14 amino acids. The CDR3 DNA follows: TGTGCCAGCAGCTTAAGCCTAGAGTTGAATGAGCAGTTCTTC. Protein sequence: CASSLSLELNEQFF.

This clonotype came up a few times. The chain links TRBV29-1 to TRBJ2-1, with D hard to call. The CDR3 consists of 10 residues. Germline lookup yields CDR1 SQVTM and CDR2 ANQGSEA. V was pared by 7 bases and J by 6 bases, with 7 bases between. CDR3 loop: CSARANEQFF. CDR3 bases: TGCAGCGCCCGGGCCAATGAGCAGTTCTTC.

This clonotype came up a few times. The chain employs TRBV12-3 or TRBV12-4 and TRBJ1-2; the D gene is possibly TRBD1 (5 bases). The V end was cut by 1 base, the J end by 7 bases, with 10 bases between. The CDR3 sequence is 13 residues long. As DNA, the CDR3 is TGTGCCAGCAGTTTAGGTGGGGCGGCTGGCTACACCTTC. Its protein product is CASSLGGAAGYTF.

The chain employs TRBV4-1 and TRBJ2-1; 12 positions match TRBD2. Germline lookup yields CDR1 MGHRA and CDR2 YSYEKL. The CDR3 is 18 amino acids. The junction had 12 bases not matched to a gene; V was cut back by 5 bases and J by 4 bases. The CDR3 is CASSTRLAGEDGYNEQFF. CDR3 DNA sequence: TGCGCCAGCAGCACCCGACTAGCGGGAGAGGACGGGTACAATGAGCAGTTCTTC.

This clonotype was seen only a few times. J is TRBJ2-3 and V is TRBV15, with TRBD1 as a possible D gene (6 bases). The CDR3 runs 15 residues. From germline, CDR1 is LNHNV and CDR2 YYDKDF (reference sequence). The germline V and J ends were trimmed by 4 bases and 6 bases, with 17 bases remaining between them. In DNA, the CDR3 is TGTGCCACCAGCATGGGACACGGCTTAGCCGATACGCAGTATTTT. It yields the protein CATSMGHGLADTQYF.

In this sample, this clonotype turned up many times. The V gene is TRBV7-2, the J gene TRBJ2-1; TRBD2 matches at 14 bases. Germline V gene data show CDR1 as SGHTA and CDR2 as FQGNSA. The CDR3 has 16 residues. Unmatched junction bases numbered 6, after V lost 3 bases and J lost 8 bases. The CDR3 spells CASSFRLAGGNDEQFF. For the CDR3, the DNA is TGTGCCAGCAGCTTTAGACTAGCGGGAGGGAATGATGAGCAGTTCTTC.

This chain uses TRBV5-4 with TRBJ2-1; the match to TRBD1 covers 7 bases. The germline gives CDR1 SGHNT, CDR2 YYREEE (reference sequence). The CDR3 has 14 residues. V shed 4 bases and J 7 bases; nucleotides not matched to a gene: 8. CDR3 bases: TGTGCCAGCAGCCGGGACAGCCGTGGGAATGAGCAGTTCTTC. Translation: CASSRDSRGNEQFF.